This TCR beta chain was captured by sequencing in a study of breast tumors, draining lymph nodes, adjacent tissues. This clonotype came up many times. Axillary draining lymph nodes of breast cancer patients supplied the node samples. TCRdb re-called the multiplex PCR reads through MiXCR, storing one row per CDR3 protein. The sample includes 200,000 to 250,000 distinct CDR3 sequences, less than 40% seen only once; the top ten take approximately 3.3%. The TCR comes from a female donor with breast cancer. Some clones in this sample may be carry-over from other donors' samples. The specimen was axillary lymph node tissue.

The CDR3 DNA follows: TGTGCCAGCAGCTTGGATTCGACTATACAAGAGACCCAGTACTTC. Amino acid sequence: CASSLDSTIQETQYF. The chain joins TRBV7-2 to TRBJ2-5; a weak D match, TRBD2 (5 bases). V was pared by 3 bases and J by 2 bases, with 13 bases between. The V gene's germline CDR1 is SGHTA and CDR2 FQGNSA. The CDR3 is made up of 15 amino acids.